The 23 T cell receptor beta chains listed next were all sequenced from one sample in a study of blood T cell repertoires in COVID-19. The assay was immunoSEQ multiplex PCR, and TCRdb's table has in-frame clones only and misses some. The table shows around 280,000 clones, with roughly 89% occurring only once. Specimen: PBMCs or T cells enriched from blood (not recorded which). Receptors originate from a woman in her thirties or forties who had recovered from COVID-19.

The chain carries TRBV3-1 (or the pseudogene TRBV3-2) and TRBJ2-3; D is unresolved. This CDR3 comprises 12 residues. CDR1 is LGHDT and CDR2 is YNNKEL in the germline V gene (reference sequence). The V end was cut by 5 bases, the J end by 6 bases, with 9 bases between. The CDR3 spells CASSIGWDTQYF. The CDR3 nucleotides are TGTGCCAGCAGCATCGGGTGGGATACGCAGTATTTT.

The rearrangement links TRBV28 to TRBJ2-7; 10 nucleotides match TRBD1. Trimming took 11 bases from V and 4 from J; bases not matched to a gene: 5. The CDR3 spans 12 residues. Germline V gene lookup returns CDR1 MDHEN and CDR2 SYDVKM. This CDR3 is CAVRDRGYEQYF. The CDR3 DNA sequence: TGTGCCGTCCGGGACAGGGGATACGAGCAGTACTTC.

CDR3 DNA: TGTGCCAGCAGTCCTAGCGGGACCTCCTCCTACAATGAGCAGTTCTTC. Its protein product is CASSPSGTSSYNEQFF. V usage is TRBV28 and J usage is TRBJ2-1; TRBD2 aligns across 9 bases. V was pared by 5 bases and J by 0 bases, with 5 bases of the junction left unmatched. The germline V gene has CDR1 MDHEN and CDR2 SYDVKM. The CDR3 has 16 residues.

The J gene is TRBJ2-1, the V gene TRBV7-2; TRBD2 matches 11 bases. Germline-derived CDR1 and CDR2 are SGHTA and FQGNSA. Losses at the gene ends were 5 bases for V and 7 bases for J; bases not matched to a gene: 7. The CDR3 runs to 15 residues. CDR3 bases: TGTGCCAGCAGCCCGCCGACTAGCGGGATAAATGAGCAGTTCTTC. Protein product: CASSPPTSGINEQFF. Drawing the rest from reference TRBV7-2 and TRBJ2-1, the complete variable domain is GAGVSQSPSNKVTEKGKDVELRCDPISGHTALYWYRQSLGQGLEFLIYFQGNSAPDKSGLPSDRFSAERTGGSVSTLTIQRTQQEDSAVYLCASSPPTSGINEQFFGPGTRLTVL.

This clone appeared once. The genes are TRBV19 and TRBJ1-5, with D tentatively TRBD1 (6 bases). This CDR3 is built from 15 residues. Germline-derived CDR1 and CDR2 are LNHDA and SQIVND (reference sequence). Trimming pared 7 bases from V and 2 bases from J, leaving 15 bases between. The CDR3 nucleotides are TGTGCCAGTAAGTACCTGGACAGCCGCAATCAGCCCCAGCATTTT. Its translation: CASKYLDSRNQPQHF.

V is TRBV12-3 or TRBV12-4 and J is TRBJ2-1; D is undetermined. V was clipped by 3 bases and J by 8 bases, with 11 bases between them. The CDR3 consists of 13 residues. This CDR3 reads CASSFGNQDEQFF. For the CDR3, the DNA is TGTGCCAGCAGTTTCGGTAACCAAGATGAGCAGTTCTTC.

The V call is TRBV29-1, the J call TRBJ2-7; a weak D match, TRBD1 (5 bases). The V gene lost 6 bases and the J gene lost 5 bases, with 14 bases spanning the gap. The V gene's germline CDR1 is SQVTM and CDR2 ANQGSEA. The CDR3 consists of 12 residues. DNA for the CDR3: TGCAGCGTAAGCCAGGGTACCCACGAGCAGTACTTC. Amino acids: CSVSQGTHEQYF.

This clone was seen only once. The chain employs TRBV7-6 and TRBJ2-7, with D unclear. This CDR3 contains 15 residues. Looked up from germline, CDR1 is SGHVS and CDR2 is FNYEAQ. V gave up 1 base and J gave up 3 bases, with 13 bases separating them. The CDR3 nucleotides read TGTGCCAGCAGCTTAGTGAGTGCCCGCGACTACGAGCAGTACTTC. Encoded protein: CASSLVSARDYEQYF.

The CDR3 bases are TGTGCCAGCAGTTTGGGGGCCATAAACTATGGCTACACCTTC. Translating gives CASSLGAINYGYTF. This rearrangement joins TRBV28 to TRBJ1-2, with a possible D match to TRBD1 (6 bases). CDR3 length: 14 residues. CDR1 is MDHEN and CDR2 is SYDVKM in the germline V gene. Trimming cost V 3 bases and J 2 bases, with 10 bases left between them.

The chain recombines TRBV28 with TRBJ2-6, with 7 positions matching TRBD1. The CDR3 runs 16 residues. V shed 5 bases, J shed 0 bases, and the junction held 4 bases outside the gene matches. Germline V gene sequence: CDR1 MDHEN, CDR2 SYDVKM. The CDR3 bases are TGTGCCAGCAGTCCTGGGGACAGCTCTGGGGCCAACGTCCTGACTTTC. This translates into CASSPGDSSGANVLTF.

This CDR3 reads CASRARGGSLETQYF. CDR3 DNA sequence: TGTGCCAGCAGAGCCCGGGGCGGGAGTTTGGAGACCCAGTACTTC. V is TRBV7-9 and J is TRBJ2-5; 7 bases are a match to TRBD2. The junction had 12 bases not matched to a gene; V was cut back by 6 bases and J by 5 bases. Germline CDR1 is SEHNR and CDR2 is FQNEAQ (reference sequence). This CDR3 comprises 15 residues.

V usage is TRBV29-1 and J usage is TRBJ2-7; 8 bases are a match to TRBD1. Germline V gives CDR1 SQVTM, CDR2 ANQGSEA. The CDR3 extends over 11 amino acids. The junction had 5 bases not matched to a gene; V was cut back by 7 bases and J by 6 bases. The CDR3 reads CSASTGAEQYF. CDR3 bases: TGCAGCGCCTCGACAGGGGCCGAGCAGTACTTC.

The V and J genes are TRBV28 and TRBJ2-7, with 10 bases identical to TRBD2. CDR1 MDHEN and CDR2 SYDVKM come from the germline V gene. The CDR3 is 15 residues long. The junction had 4 bases not matched to a gene; V was cut back by 5 bases and J by 0 bases. The CDR3 loop is CASSGASGSSYEQYF. The CDR3 nucleotides read TGTGCCAGCAGTGGTGCTAGCGGGAGCTCCTACGAGCAGTACTTC.

The chain has TRBV18 and TRBJ2-5, with D perhaps TRBD2 (5 bases). Germline V gives CDR1 KGHSH, CDR2 LQKENI. There are 14 residues in the CDR3. The V and J ends lost 3 bases and 2 bases respectively, with 10 bases between them. In DNA form, the CDR3 reads TGTGCCAGCTCACCTCCCGGGAATCAAGAGACCCAGTACTTC. This translates into CASSPPGNQETQYF.

The rearrangement uses TRBV18 and TRBJ2-7; 9 bases agree with TRBD1. Germline values: CDR1 KGHSH, CDR2 LQKENI. CDR3 length: 14 residues. J lost 3 bases, V lost 4 bases, and 4 bases had no gene match. CDR3 region: CASSLGQGYYEQYF. DNA for the CDR3: TGTGCCAGCTCACTGGGACAGGGATACTACGAGCAGTACTTC. Based on the CDR3 plus reference TRBV18 and TRBJ2-7, the full variable domain is NAGVMQNPRHLVRRRGQEARLRCSPMKGHSHVYWYRQLPEEGLKFMVYLQKENIIDESGMPKERFSAEFPKEGPSILRIQQVVRGDSAAYFCASSLGQGYYEQYFGPGTRLTVT.

The chain recombines TRBV18 with TRBJ1-1; D is possibly TRBD1 (5 bases). This CDR3 has 14 amino acids. CDR1 and CDR2 from the germline V gene are KGHSH and LQKENI. The V gene lost 0 bases and the J gene lost 5 bases, with 10 bases spanning the gap. The CDR3 region has the DNA TGTGCCAGCTCACCACCCTGGGGCAAGACTGAAGCTTTCTTT. Translating it yields CASSPPWGKTEAFF. Combining the CDR3 with reference TRBV18 and TRBJ1-1 gives the whole variable domain NAGVMQNPRHLVRRRGQEARLRCSPMKGHSHVYWYRQLPEEGLKFMVYLQKENIIDESGMPKERFSAEFPKEGPSILRIQQVVRGDSAAYFCASSPPWGKTEAFFGQGTRLTVV.

In this sample, this clone turned up once. J is TRBJ2-1 and V is TRBV15; tentatively, D is TRBD2 (6 bases). Per germline, CDR1 LNHNV and CDR2 YYDKDF (reference sequence). The germline V and J ends were trimmed by 8 bases and 5 bases, with 25 bases remaining between them. The CDR3 is 17 residues long. CDR3 loop: CATVPEYRDSPDNEQFF. The CDR3 DNA follows: TGTGCCACCGTGCCCGAATACCGGGACTCCCCTGACAATGAGCAGTTCTTC.

V gene TRBV9 combines with J gene TRBJ1-1; D unresolved. V was cut by 3 bases and J by 1 base, with 7 bases left in between. Germline lookup yields CDR1 SGDLS and CDR2 YYNGEE. The CDR3 loop spans 13 amino acids. This CDR3 reads CASSGQQNTEAFF. The CDR3 nucleotides are TGTGCCAGCAGCGGACAACAGAACACTGAAGCTTTCTTT.

This clone was counted only a few times. This sequence joins TRBV5-4 and TRBJ2-1; TRBD2 matches at 10 bases. Per germline, CDR1 SGHNT and CDR2 YYREEE (reference sequence). V shed 0 bases, J shed 10 bases, and the junction held 10 bases outside the gene matches. The CDR3 sequence is 16 residues long. The CDR3 DNA is TGTGCCAGCAGCTTGGCCGGAGCGGGAGGGCCTCAGGAGCAGTTCTTC. Translation gives CASSLAGAGGPQEQFF.

The chain is built from TRBV7-9 and TRBJ1-5, with D uncertain. CDR3 length: 14 amino acids. The V gene's germline CDR1 is SEHNR and CDR2 FQNEAQ (reference sequence). V was clipped by 3 bases and J by 3 bases, with 9 bases between them. CDR3 protein: CASSLAGNNQPQHF. Written as DNA, the CDR3 is TGTGCCAGCAGCTTGGCCGGGAACAATCAGCCCCAGCATTTT.

This clone was seen a single time. The chain recombines TRBV7-2 with TRBJ1-5, with 7 bases lining up with TRBD1. Per germline, CDR1 SGHTA and CDR2 FQGNSA. Unmatched junction bases numbered 4, after V lost 3 bases and J lost 5 bases. CDR3 length: 14 amino acids. CDR3: CASSFVGTDQPQHF. Here the CDR3 DNA reads TGTGCCAGCAGCTTTGTAGGGACAGATCAGCCCCAGCATTTT.

J is TRBJ2-7 and V is TRBV2; 9 bases map to TRBD1. After removal of 4 bases from V and 4 bases from J, the junction contained 2 bases not matched to a gene. The CDR3 spans 13 residues. The V gene's germline CDR1 is SNHLY and CDR2 FYNNEI. This CDR3 reads CASSAGTGYEQYF. Written as DNA, the CDR3 is TGTGCCAGCAGTGCCGGGACAGGGTACGAGCAGTACTTC.

The chain carries TRBV7-2 and TRBJ2-5; 7 nucleotides align to TRBD1. The length of the CDR3 is 18 residues. After removal of 2 bases from V and 7 bases from J, the junction contained 19 bases not matched to a gene. CDR1 SGHTA and CDR2 FQGNSA come from the germline V gene. CDR3 nucleotide sequence: TGTGCCAGCAGCTTAAGGACAGGCTACGCTACGTTTGTAGGGACCCAGTACTTC. Amino acids: CASSLRTGYATFVGTQYF. Full variable domain (remainder filled in from reference TRBV7-2 and TRBJ2-5): GAGVSQSPSNKVTEKGKDVELRCDPISGHTALYWYRQSLGQGLEFLIYFQGNSAPDKSGLPSDRFSAERTGGSVSTLTIQRTQQEDSAVYLCASSLRTGYATFVGTQYFGPGTRLLVL.